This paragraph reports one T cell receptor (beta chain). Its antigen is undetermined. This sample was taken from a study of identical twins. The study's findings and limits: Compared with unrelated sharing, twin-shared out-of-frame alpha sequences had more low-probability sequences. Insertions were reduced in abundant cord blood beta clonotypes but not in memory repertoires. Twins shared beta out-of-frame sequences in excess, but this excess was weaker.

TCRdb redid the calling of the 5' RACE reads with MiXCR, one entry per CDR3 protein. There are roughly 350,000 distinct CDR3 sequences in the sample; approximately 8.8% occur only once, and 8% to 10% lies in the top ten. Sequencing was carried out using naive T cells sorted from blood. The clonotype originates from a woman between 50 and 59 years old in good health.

The CDR3 region has the DNA TGCAGCGTTGATATGGGGAGGGGCGGGAATGAGCAGTTCTTC. Translated: CSVDMGRGGNEQFF. This chain uses TRBV29-1 with TRBJ2-1; 7 bases are shared with TRBD2. The V and J ends lost 3 bases and 7 bases, in that order; junction bases with no gene match: 9. The length of the CDR3 is 14 residues. Germline V CDR1 and CDR2: SQVTM, ANQGSEA.